This T cell receptor beta chain is from a study of T-cell reconstitution after alpha-beta-depleted transplantation in children. This clonotype was observed many times. V lost 0 bases, J lost 5 bases, and 11 bases lay in between. CDR1 and CDR2 (germline): LGHNA, YSLEER. The CDR3 runs 14 residues. A TCRbeta library incorporating unique molecular identifiers was prepared. Using its own MiXCR run on the PCR reads, TCRdb lists one record per CDR3 protein. The sample lists around 600,000 distinct CDR3 sequences, roughly 17% occurring once. This specimen was PBMCs from the stem cell graft donor, taken from the stem cell graft. The origin of this receptor is a human donor who donated a stem cell graft to a child with acute myeloid leukemia. J is TRBJ2-7 and V is TRBV4-3; D unresolved. CDR3 region: CASSQDNWQDEQYF. The CDR3 bases are TGCGCCAGCAGCCAAGATAACTGGCAAGACGAGCAGTACTTC.